This TCR beta chain was captured in a study of blood T cell repertoires in COVID-19. Turning to the study itself: Acute and convalescent COVID-19 specimens originated in the United States, Italy and Spain. Sample material is recorded as cDNA or gDNA derived from T cells, B-cell-depleted T cells, or PBMCs.

The CDR3 loop spans 16 amino acids. Germline CDR1 reads SGHAT; CDR2 reads FQNNGV. Trimming took off 0 bases at V and 3 bases at J, with 15 bases between the two ends. Original methodology: Estimates of nucleated cell counts were drawn from the amplification of reference gene primers. Sequenced by immunoSEQ multiplex PCR; TCRdb stores in-frame clones only, minus some. V and J calls and clone size are those listed in that table; D and trimming were worked out from the DNA. The sample lists roughly 40,000 clones; around 89% were seen once. J is TRBJ2-7 and V is TRBV11-2; TRBD2 is a possible D gene (5 bases). Input material: peripheral blood. The sequence was obtained from a human donor in a cohort sampled during active COVID-19. CDR3 nucleotides: TGTGCCAGCAGCTTAGATAGGGCAGGAGGTGTCTACGAGCAGTACTTC. Translating it yields CASSLDRAGGVYEQYF.